The 27 T cell receptor beta chains given below trace back to one sample, sequenced in a study of CD8 T cells in Susac syndrome. An amount of RNA that ranged from 0.5 to 1 ug was reverse transcribed with random hexamers. MiXCR was run by TCRdb on the immunoSEQ multiplex PCR reads, yielding one entry per CDR3 protein. The sample lists about 94,000 distinct CDR3 sequences, roughly 94% occurring once. The specimen was CD4+ T cells from PBMCs. Source of these receptors: a human donor with Susac syndrome.

CDR3 sequence: CSVEQGRSRGYTF. Here the CDR3 DNA reads TGCAGCGTTGAACAGGGACGGTCGAGAGGCTACACCTTC. This chain uses TRBV29-1 with TRBJ1-2; TRBD1 might be the D (5 bases). Between the trimmed V and J ends, which lost 2 bases and 8 bases, there was a span of 15 bases. The CDR3 loop spans 13 amino acids. Germline V gene data show CDR1 as SQVTM and CDR2 as ANQGSEA.

Only one count was recorded for this clonotype. The V gene is TRBV12-3 or TRBV12-4, the J gene TRBJ2-5, with no clear D. The CDR3 runs to 12 residues. V shed 3 bases and J shed 2 bases, with 4 bases lying between them. The CDR3 protein is CASSFQQETQYF. The CDR3 nucleotides are TGTGCCAGCAGTTTTCAGCAAGAGACCCAGTACTTC.

V usage is TRBV7-9 and J usage is TRBJ1-2; D perhaps matches TRBD1 (6 bases). V dropped 6 bases and J dropped 4 bases, with 12 bases sitting between them. The CDR3 extends over 13 amino acids. The germline V gene has CDR1 SEHNR and CDR2 FQNEAQ (reference sequence). CDR3 nucleotides: TGTGCCAGCAGTGCCGACAGGACCTATGGCTACACCTTC. It encodes CASSADRTYGYTF.

The chain combines TRBV12-3 or TRBV12-4 with TRBJ1-5, with TRBD1 identical over 8 bases. Trimming cost V 6 bases and J 6 bases; bases outside gene matches: 4. The CDR3 extends over 13 amino acids. CDR3 nucleotides: TGTGCCAGCAGGGGGACAGGAGGTCAGCCCCAGCATTTT. This encodes CASRGTGGQPQHF.

The chain links TRBV14 to TRBJ2-1; perhaps TRBD1 as D (7 bases). The CDR3 loop spans 14 amino acids. Germline CDR1 reads SGHDN; CDR2 reads FVKESK. Trimming took 8 bases from V and 0 from J, leaving 11 bases between them. CDR3 bases: TGTGCCAGCGCAGGGGGGATCTCCTACAATGAGCAGTTCTTC. It yields the protein CASAGGISYNEQFF.

J is TRBJ2-3 and V is TRBV24-1; no firm D call. Deletions cut 3 bases from V and 2 bases from J, with 5 bases between. Germline-derived CDR1 and CDR2 are KGHDR and SFDVKD. The CDR3 loop spans 13 amino acids. The CDR3, as DNA: TGTGCCACCAGTGATATTTTCACAGATACGCAGTATTTT. This codes for CATSDIFTDTQYF.

The chain couples TRBV29-1 to TRBJ1-4; D is uncertain. The CDR3 totals 13 residues. Trimming took 7 bases from V and 0 from J, leaving 9 bases between them. Germline V CDR1 and CDR2: SQVTM, ANQGSEA. The CDR3 coding sequence is TGCAGCGCCTCAGAGACAACTAATGAAAAACTGTTTTTT. Protein sequence: CSASETTNEKLFF.

The gene calls are TRBV2 and TRBJ2-1; perhaps TRBD2 as D (7 bases). Trimming took off 3 bases at V and 10 bases at J, with 16 bases between the two ends. Germline-derived CDR1 and CDR2 are SNHLY and FYNNEI. CDR3 length: 14 amino acids. CDR3 region: CASSERRGGAEQFF. The CDR3 DNA follows: TGTGCCAGCAGTGAGAGAAGGGGGGGGGCAGAGCAGTTCTTC.

The chain recombines TRBV20-1 with TRBJ2-7, with D hard to call. The CDR3 contains 13 residues. The germline V and J ends were trimmed by 1 base and 3 bases, with 10 bases remaining between them. CDR1 and CDR2 from the germline V gene are DFQATT and SNEGSKA (reference sequence). The DNA of the CDR3 is TGCAGTGCTAGAGGATCGGGTCGCTACGAGCAGTACTTC. Protein product: CSARGSGRYEQYF.

V gene TRBV16 combines with J gene TRBJ2-3, with unresolved D. In germline, CDR1 is KGHSY, CDR2 FQNENV. CDR3 length equals 10 residues. Trimming left V 2 bases short and J 6 bases short, with 0 bases between. The CDR3 sequence is CASSQDTQYF. The CDR3 bases are TGTGCCAGCAGCCAAGATACGCAGTATTTT.

The V gene is TRBV7-3, the J gene TRBJ1-6, with 7 bases identical to TRBD1. V dropped 3 bases and J dropped 7; count of bases not matched to a gene: 6. The V gene's germline CDR1 is SGHTA and CDR2 FQGTGA. This CDR3 has 15 amino acids. The CDR3 spells CASSLRGQGNSPLHF. In DNA, the CDR3 is TGTGCCAGCAGCTTGAGGGGGCAGGGAAATTCACCCCTCCACTTT.

The chain has TRBV13 and TRBJ2-7; 7 nucleotides match TRBD1. The CDR3 extends over 15 amino acids. The ends lost 4 bases at V and 2 bases at J; junction bases unmatched: 8. Germline V gives CDR1 PRHDT, CDR2 FYEKMQ (reference sequence). Here the CDR3 reads CASSSGQAGTYEQYF. In DNA form, the CDR3 reads TGTGCCAGCAGCTCCGGACAGGCAGGGACCTACGAGCAGTACTTC.

The V and J genes are TRBV2 and TRBJ2-2, with unresolved D. V was clipped by 3 bases and J by 6 bases, with 2 bases between them. CDR3 size: 11 residues. Germline V gene lookup returns CDR1 SNHLY and CDR2 FYNNEI. The CDR3 sequence is CASSDPGELFF. In nucleotides, the CDR3 is TGTGCCAGCAGTGACCCCGGGGAGCTGTTTTTT. Filled out from reference TRBV2 and TRBJ2-2, the complete variable domain reads EPEVTQTPSHQVTQMGQEVILRCVPISNHLYFYWYRQILGQKVEFLVSFYNNEISEKSEIFDDQFSVERPDGSNFTLKIRSTKLEDSAMYFCASSDPGELFFGEGSRLTVL.

This chain joins TRBV30 and TRBJ2-7; D remains unclear. The germline gives CDR1 GTSNPN, CDR2 SVGIG (reference sequence). Trimming removed 1 base from V and 3 bases from J, with 7 bases in between. The CDR3 has 12 amino acids. The CDR3 loop is CAWSGLVYEQYF. The CDR3 bases are TGTGCCTGGAGTGGGCTAGTCTACGAGCAGTACTTC.

The V and J genes are TRBV12-3 or TRBV12-4 and TRBJ2-3; maybe TRBD2 (6 bases). The CDR3 is made up of 14 amino acids. Deletions cut 4 bases from V and 1 base from J, with 9 bases between. CDR3 coding DNA: TGTGCCAGCAGTTCTCAGCGGGGCACAGATACGCAGTATTTT. This codes for CASSSQRGTDTQYF.

The CDR3 nucleotides read TGTGCCTCCCCCGGGACAACCACTGTCCAAGCTTTCTTT. Protein sequence: CASPGTTTVQAFF. The V and J genes are TRBV30 and TRBJ1-1, with TRBD1 as a possible D gene (6 bases). The CDR3 spans 13 residues. Germline V gives CDR1 GTSNPN, CDR2 SVGIG (reference sequence). Trimming left V 7 bases short and J 9 bases short, with 21 bases between.

This chain connects TRBV30 to TRBJ2-2; D is unresolved. The CDR3 totals 14 residues. Germline CDR1 and CDR2: GTSNPN and SVGIG (reference sequence). The germline V and J ends were trimmed by 0 bases and 1 base, with 6 bases remaining between them. Here the CDR3 DNA reads TGTGCCTGGAGTGTAACAGTGAACACCGGGGAGCTGTTTTTT. The encoded protein is CAWSVTVNTGELFF.

The chain joins TRBV28 to TRBJ1-5; no clear D. Germline CDR1 is MDHEN and CDR2 is SYDVKM. This CDR3 has 14 residues. The ends were cut back, 1 base at V and 7 bases at J, with 11 bases in the middle. The CDR3 spells CASSLSSAEQPQHF. CDR3 nucleotides: TGTGCCAGCAGTTTATCATCCGCGGAGCAGCCCCAGCATTTT. Based on the CDR3 plus reference TRBV28 and TRBJ1-5, the full variable domain is DVKVTQSSRYLVKRTGEKVFLECVQDMDHENMFWYRQDPGLGLRLIYFSYDVKMKEKGDIPEGYSVSREKKERFSLILESASTNQTSMYLCASSLSSAEQPQHFGDGTRLSIL.

The CDR3, as DNA: TGCGCCAGCAGACGCAGGGAGGACACTGAAGCTTTCTTT. Its translation is CASRRREDTEAFF. The chain employs TRBV5-1 and TRBJ1-1; D is perhaps TRBD1 (5 bases). Trimming removed 5 bases from V and 3 bases from J, with 11 bases in between. The CDR3 is made up of 13 amino acids. Germline lookup yields CDR1 SGHRS and CDR2 YFSETQ.

J is TRBJ2-6 and V is TRBV4-3, with a weak D call TRBD2 (6 bases). The CDR3 is made up of 16 amino acids. Germline lookup yields CDR1 LGHNA and CDR2 YSLEER. The V gene lost 4 bases and the J gene lost 2 bases, with 12 bases spanning the gap. The CDR3 nucleotides read TGCGCCAGCAGCCGAGAATCGGGGGCTGGGGCCAACGTCCTGACTTTC. Protein sequence: CASSRESGAGANVLTF.

The V and J genes are TRBV24-1 and TRBJ1-5; D ambiguous. The germline gives CDR1 KGHDR, CDR2 SFDVKD. CDR3 length: 13 amino acids. Trimming stripped 3 bases from V and 5 bases from J, with 7 bases between. Here the CDR3 reads CATSDLGYQPQHF. In DNA, the CDR3 is TGTGCCACCAGTGATCTCGGGTATCAGCCCCAGCATTTT.

The chain employs TRBV10-3 and TRBJ2-3; no definite D call. V was trimmed by 0 bases and J by 6 bases, leaving 10 bases between them. CDR1 and CDR2 (germline): ENHRY, SYGVKD. The CDR3 has 14 amino acids. The CDR3 coding sequence is TGTGCCATCAGTGAGTCTGGGGTAGGGGATACGCAGTATTTT. This codes for CAISESGVGDTQYF.

The CDR3 loop is CASSLPPHRGPYNEQFF. Written as DNA, the CDR3 is TGTGCCAGCAGTTTACCCCCCCACAGGGGTCCCTACAATGAGCAGTTCTTC. V usage is TRBV27 and J usage is TRBJ2-1; 7 nucleotides align to TRBD1. The trim removed 2 bases at V and 2 bases at J, leaving 9 bases unmatched. CDR3 size: 17 residues. Germline CDR1 MNHEY, CDR2 SMNVEV (reference sequence).

The CDR3 DNA reads TGCAGCGTAAGGGAAGCGACCGGGGAGCTGTTTTTT. It codes for CSVREATGELFF. The chain links TRBV29-1 to TRBJ2-2; D is unresolved. Trimming took off 6 bases at V and 5 bases at J, with 10 bases between the two ends. This CDR3 contains 12 residues. Per germline, CDR1 SQVTM and CDR2 ANQGSEA.

The V call is TRBV30, the J call TRBJ1-2; D might be TRBD1 (6 bases). The ends were cut back, 3 bases at V and 4 bases at J, with 18 bases in the middle. The CDR3 runs to 15 residues. The germline V gene has CDR1 GTSNPN and CDR2 SVGIG (reference sequence). Here the CDR3 reads CAWSRSGTFVYGYTF. CDR3 nucleotide sequence: TGTGCCTGGAGCAGATCCGGGACATTCGTCTATGGCTACACCTTC.

This clonotype showed up just a few times. The chain uses TRBV5-1 and TRBJ2-7; 7 bases are a match to TRBD1. Germline V gene data show CDR1 as SGHRS and CDR2 as YFSETQ. CDR3 length equals 14 residues. V was clipped by 4 bases and J by 0 bases; unmatched bases: 4. CDR3 protein: CASSMDRISYEQYF. Written as DNA, the CDR3 is TGCGCCAGCAGCATGGACAGGATCTCCTACGAGCAGTACTTC.

The V and J genes are TRBV5-1 and TRBJ1-1; TRBD1 matches 9 bases. Germline lookup yields CDR1 SGHRS and CDR2 YFSETQ. J gave up 10 bases and V 2 bases, and 6 bases lay outside the gene matches. The CDR3 contains 13 residues. The CDR3 bases are TGCGCCAGCAGCTTCCGGGACAGGGAGGGAGCTTTCTTT. Translating gives CASSFRDREGAFF.